The source of this TCR beta chain is a study of Tregs in tolerant kidney transplant recipients. General study findings and limits: Expanding Tregs on activated donor B cells appeared to best identify donor-specific TCRbeta clones. Donor-specific Treg expansion exceeded global Treg expansion in tolerant patients, suggesting antigen drive.

This CDR3 is 15 amino acids long. Trimming cost V 1 base and J 0 bases; bases outside gene matches: 3. Germline CDR1 and CDR2: SGDLS and YYNGEE. Some clones are missing from TCRdb's copy, which holds only in-frame ones; the method was immunoSEQ multiplex PCR. This table holds 20,000 to 25,000 clones, 81% found once. The nonmyeloablative bone marrow transplants came from related graft donors, with transient mixed chimerism. Unstimulated Tregs (CD4+CD25+CD127-) and CD4+CD25- non-Tregs were sorted from PBMCs. Notes on this clone: Its antigen is unidentified.

This chain connects TRBV9 to TRBJ2-7; TRBD2 matches 8 bases. This sequence was found in a human patient who received a combined kidney and bone marrow transplant. Some T cells may originate from the graft donor. The sequences come from CD8+ T cells from blood (PBMCs), collected 6 months after the transplant. CDR3 nucleotides: TGTGCCAGCAGCGTATCCAGCGGGGGCTCCTACGAGCAGTACTTC. Translating gives CASSVSSGGSYEQYF.